Listed here are 15 T cell receptor beta chains from one sample, sequenced in a study of blood T cell repertoires in COVID-19. The repertoire was sequenced with immunoSEQ multiplex PCR; TCRdb's copy has only in-frame clones and lacks some. The sample yields roughly 53,000 clones, approximately 90% seen once. The sample comprised peripheral blood. The receptors originated from a woman aged 40 to 50 with active COVID-19.

This chain joins TRBV7-6 and TRBJ2-2; TRBD1 aligns across 11 bases. The CDR3 runs to 15 residues. The trim removed 4 bases at V and 7 bases at J, leaving 5 bases unmatched. Germline CDR1 and CDR2: SGHVS and FNYEAQ. Here the CDR3 reads CASSSRDRGIGELFF. The DNA for the CDR3 is TGTGCCAGCAGCTCGCGGGACAGGGGGATCGGGGAGCTGTTTTTT.

This clone was observed a few times. The genes are TRBV9 and TRBJ2-1; the match to TRBD2 covers 11 bases. V gave up 3 bases and J gave up 0 bases; unmatched junction bases: 8. The germline V gene encodes CDR1 SGDLS and CDR2 YYNGEE. The CDR3 runs to 18 residues. CDR3 nucleotide sequence: TGTGCCAGCAGCGCGGACCTAGCGGGGGGAAGCTCCTACAATGAGCAGTTCTTC. Amino acid sequence: CASSADLAGGSSYNEQFF.

The chain recombines TRBV7-9 with TRBJ1-4; D is perhaps TRBD1 (6 bases). Trimming stripped 4 bases from V and 8 bases from J, with 14 bases between. Germline loops: CDR1 SEHNR, CDR2 FQNEAQ (reference sequence). There are 14 residues in the CDR3. The CDR3 sequence: CASSYGTRTEKLFF. CDR3 nucleotide sequence: TGTGCCAGCAGCTACGGGACACGGACCGAAAAACTGTTTTTT.

This clone showed up just once. The chain uses TRBV6-5 and TRBJ2-1, with TRBD2 identical over 9 bases. V shed 6 bases and J 5 bases; nucleotides not matched to a gene: 8. Germline values: CDR1 MNHEY, CDR2 SVGAGI. The CDR3 has 15 residues. Here the CDR3 reads CASRRLSGGNNEQFF. The CDR3 coding sequence is TGTGCCAGCAGACGACTTAGCGGGGGTAACAATGAGCAGTTCTTC.

The chain couples TRBV9 to TRBJ2-5; 9 nucleotides line up with TRBD1. Germline V CDR1 and CDR2: SGDLS, YYNGEE. Losses at the gene ends were 3 bases for V and 0 bases for J; bases not matched to a gene: 3. This CDR3 spans 15 amino acids. The DNA of the CDR3 is TGTGCCAGCAGCGCCGGGACAGGGAACCAAGAGACCCAGTACTTC. Translation: CASSAGTGNQETQYF. The full variable domain, with the rest looked up from reference TRBV9 and TRBJ2-5, is DSGVTQTPKHLITATGQRVTLRCSPRSGDLSVYWYQQSLDQGLQFLIQYYNGEERAKGNILERFSAQQFPDLHSELNLSSLELGDSALYFCASSAGTGNQETQYFGPGTRLLVL.

The V call is TRBV5-8, the J call TRBJ2-1; 7 nucleotides agree with TRBD2. The CDR3 is 15 residues long. Germline V gene sequence: CDR1 SGHTS, CDR2 YDEGEE. Trimming removed 0 bases from V and 7 bases from J; junction bases left unmatched: 7. The CDR3 loop is CASSLGTSFLNEQFF. In DNA, the CDR3 is TGTGCCAGCAGCTTGGGGACTAGTTTTTTGAATGAGCAGTTCTTC.

The chain carries TRBV10-3 and TRBJ2-1; 9 nucleotides line up with TRBD2. CDR1 ENHRY and CDR2 SYGVKD come from the germline V gene. The J segment lost 9 bases and the V segment lost 6 bases, leaving 18 bases of the junction unmatched. The CDR3 is made up of 17 amino acids. The CDR3 loop is CAIRPQAEAGGRGEQFF. CDR3 coding DNA: TGTGCCATCAGGCCCCAGGCGGAGGCGGGGGGGCGGGGTGAGCAGTTCTTC.

This chain joins TRBV10-3 and TRBJ2-7, with 7 bases matching TRBD1. From germline, CDR1 is ENHRY and CDR2 SYGVKD. The CDR3 is 16 residues long. V gave up 5 bases and J gave up 3 bases; unmatched junction bases: 13. As DNA, the CDR3 is TGTGCCATCAGTCCCGGTCCCGGGACAGTCAGCTACGAGCAGTACTTC. Amino acids: CAISPGPGTVSYEQYF.

The chain joins TRBV6-2 or TRBV6-3 to TRBJ2-7, with a tentative D call TRBD1 (5 bases). Germline V gives CDR1 MNHEY, CDR2 SVGEGT. The CDR3 totals 14 residues. The V gene lost 4 bases and the J gene lost 6 bases, with 16 bases spanning the gap. The CDR3 DNA follows: TGTGCCAGCAGTTTCGTCAGGGAAAGGTTCGAGCAGTACTTC. Its protein product is CASSFVRERFEQYF.

This rearrangement joins TRBV20-1 to TRBJ2-3; 9 positions match TRBD2. Germline V gives CDR1 DFQATT, CDR2 SNEGSKA (reference sequence). The CDR3 is made up of 19 amino acids. Trimming took 3 bases from V and 0 from J; bases not matched to a gene: 16. The CDR3 coding sequence is TGCAGTGCTAGTATCGCTAGCGGGGATACGTCCTCTAGCACAGATACGCAGTATTTT. Encoded protein: CSASIASGDTSSSTDTQYF.

The rearrangement joins TRBV7-6 to TRBJ2-1, with TRBD2 matching over 9 bases. The length of the CDR3 is 15 residues. Germline V gene data show CDR1 as SGHVS and CDR2 as FNYEAQ. Losses at the gene ends were 10 bases for V and 3 bases for J; bases not matched to a gene: 10. CDR3 DNA: TGTGCCACCACACGGCTAGCGGGGAACTACAATGAGCAGTTCTTC. Protein sequence: CATTRLAGNYNEQFF.

The chain links TRBV14 to TRBJ1-2, with a tentative D call TRBD1 (6 bases). The CDR3 is 13 amino acids. V was clipped by 1 base and J by 8 bases, with 11 bases between them. Per germline, CDR1 SGHDN and CDR2 FVKESK. The DNA of the CDR3 is TGTGCCAGCAGCCAAGTACAGGGAAGAGGCTACACCTTC. Translating gives CASSQVQGRGYTF. The variable domain in full, completed from reference TRBV14 and TRBJ1-2, reads EAGVTQFPSHSVIEKGQTVTLRCDPISGHDNLYWYRRVMGKEIKFLLHFVKESKQDESGMPNNRFLAERTGGTYSTLKVQPAELEDSGVYFCASSQVQGRGYTFGSGTRLTVV.

The gene calls are TRBV5-6 and TRBJ2-7, with D perhaps matching TRBD1 (5 bases). Between the trimmed V and J ends, which lost 3 bases and 3 bases, there was a span of 19 bases. The CDR3 sequence is 16 residues long. Germline CDR1 is SGHDT and CDR2 is YYEEEE. The CDR3 region is CASSYTLTETFYEQYF. The CDR3 DNA reads as TGTGCCAGCAGCTACACCTTGACAGAGACTTTCTACGAGCAGTACTTC.

The chain combines TRBV5-1 with TRBJ1-4; possibly TRBD1 for D (6 bases). The CDR3 is made up of 13 amino acids. Germline CDR1 SGHRS, CDR2 YFSETQ. V gave up 5 bases and J gave up 5 bases, with 10 bases separating them. The chain's CDR3 is CASSYGQNEKLFF. In DNA, the CDR3 is TGCGCCAGCAGTTATGGACAGAATGAAAAACTGTTTTTT.

The table lists this clone with a count of one. The chain recombines TRBV7-2 with TRBJ1-5, with D unresolved. This CDR3 is 13 amino acids long. Trimming removed 5 bases from V and 4 bases from J, with 9 bases in between. The germline CDR1 and CDR2 sequences are SGHTA and FQGNSA. CDR3 loop: CASSTLSNQPQHF. The CDR3 DNA sequence: TGTGCCAGCAGCACCCTAAGTAATCAGCCCCAGCATTTT.